This T cell receptor beta chain was observed in a study of cytomegalovirus exposure and HLA in healthy donors (dated by TCRdb to about 2017). Study-level background: An earlier analysis of some 500 of the donors reported roughly 300 Gb of sequence data and around 110 million unique TCR beta sequences from about 180 million T cells. Approximately 300 gigabases of sequencing data and around 90 million unique TCR sequences made up an early release that covered several hundred HLA-typed donors. Among the roughly 400 genotyped donors, 75% to 90% belonged to the genetic ancestry cluster associated with self-reported Caucasian donors. The study was designed to test whether signatures of past pathogen exposure could be identified by cataloging public T cell receptors. The study profiled the T cell repertoires of around 700 subjects by immunosequencing and related them to cytomegalovirus serostatus. Besides the first cohort of around 670 subjects, a separate validation cohort made up of 120 different subjects was used. High-throughput TCR immunosequencing, statistical association of individual TCRs with disease status, and machine learning were combined to predict cytomegalovirus infection status. A later analysis re-analyzed previously published TCR beta repertoires from roughly 630 donors and added high-resolution HLA genotyping to study TCR occurrence patterns. Rather than using new phenotypic data, the later analysis identified candidate immune exposures from TCR beta sequences and from how often those sequences occurred across donors. In an earlier analysis of 550 to 700 of the donors, high-throughput TCR beta sequencing was used to judge whether each TCR beta V gene segment behaved as functional or pseudogenic. Donor age, sex, ethnicity and CMV serostatus were collected together with the repertoire data. A later genetic analysis used genome-wide SNP genotypes for 398 of the 666 donors, treating that subset as a discovery cohort. All discovery cohort repertoires had been generated using a single sequencing platform. HLA typing included class I and class II loci at four-digit resolution. Typing coverage differed by locus: A, B, C, DRB1 and DQB1 were typed in about 620-630 donors, DQA1 in 522, DPA1 in approximately 600, and DPB1 in 472. About five DR-DQ haplotypes were treated as single units for association and clustering because of strong linkage in the cohort. Among around 400 genotyped donors of the cohort, an average of roughly 230,000 unique TCR beta nucleotide sequences was sequenced per donor, of which about 18% were non-productive. What the authors observed across the whole study: The earlier analysis of nearly 600 of the donors excluded roughly 16 rarely observed V segments, including chromosome 9 orphons, because counts were too low. Roughly uniform sequencing depth across donors was assumed in presence/absence analyses, although this assumption may not hold. A group of highly shared sequence variants was considered likely to be a technical artifact of the sequencing pipeline. Immune exposure information for the cohort was limited to CMV serostatus. Several of the top co-occurrence clusters appeared to be linked to parvovirus B19, influenza, CMV and Epstein-Barr virus, according to a later analysis. A further reported finding was that TCR beta sequences accurately predicted the HLA-A and HLA-B alleles for most subjects in the first cohort. Only TCR beta chains were sequenced in this cohort, and the absence of alpha or paired-chain data limited detectable features. Cytomegalovirus status was reported to be diagnosed by the classifier with high specificity and sensitivity in both the original and validation cohorts. In a later analysis, TCR association rates were found to vary across HLA loci, with the most associated TCRs seen for DRB1 alleles and the fewest for HLA-C alleles. HLA typing was unavailable for some donors at each locus, so association tests used only the typed subset. A later analysis found that most CMV-associated TCR beta chains appeared HLA-restricted, with HLA associations seemingly driven largely by CMV exposure. The authors suggested that the approach could potentially be extended to other disease states and immunological phenotypes. When HLA alleles, especially DR and DQ, strongly co-occurred, TCR associations were difficult to assign to individual alleles. Correlated functional status among segregating V segments might reflect linkage disequilibrium, but an unknown experimental factor could not be ruled out. In vitro tests confirmed that three of the cytomegalovirus-associated TCR beta chains recognize cytomegalovirus antigens. In an earlier analysis of approximately 600 of the donors, most TCR beta V segments were observed in productive rearrangements about 87% or about 30% of the time, broadly matching IMGT annotations. Compared with equally common non-associated chains, HLA-associated TCR beta chains in a later analysis were more clonally expanded and had lower generation probabilities. The study listed 150 to 200 TCR beta chains as associated with cytomegalovirus. Compared with the approximately 720-donor mean, donors in an Asian-associated ancestry cluster had fewer N-insertions in productive TCRs, according to a later genetic analysis. A later genetic analysis associated a missense DCLRE1C variant with V-gene and J-gene trimming of TCR beta chains, and an independent cohort replicated the association. In a later analysis, about 17,000 TCR beta sequences were associated with specific HLA alleles at a false discovery rate of 0.05. Across donors, most TCR sequences were observed very rarely, whereas some public TCRs were present in many individuals.

A few counts support this clone. The specificity of this receptor is unknown. No per-base quality is available; no much larger clone lies one base away. To prepare the library, the immunoSEQ multiplex PCR assay was applied. For the multiplex PCR, a mixture combining 60 forward primers for TCR Vbeta segments and 13 reverse primers for TCR Jbeta segments was used. The CDR3 region of rearranged TCR beta genes was amplified from genomic DNA with a multiplex PCR assay. On the Illumina HiSeq System, the amplified TCR beta libraries were sequenced as 87-base-pair reads. In the paper's pipeline: Across the roughly 670 repertoires, a later analysis counted 60 million to 90 million unique TCR beta chains, roughly 11 million of which were shared by at least two donors. Raw reads were error-corrected and collapsed into unique sequences with a nearest-neighbor algorithm that merged closely related sequences to remove PCR and sequencing errors. CDR3 sequences were aligned to IMGT reference sequences to assign V, D and J gene segments. For a sequence to be retained, a match of at least six nucleotides was required to both a V gene segment and a J gene segment. A rearrangement counted as productive if the CDR3 had no stop codons and remained in frame with V and J, and every other rearrangement counted as non-productive. Following IMGT convention, CDR3 was defined as the stretch from the second conserved V-encoded cysteine to the conserved J-encoded phenylalanine. The earlier analysis of about 640 of the donors excluded any sequence lacking an unambiguous match to a single V gene segment. An earlier analysis of several hundred of the donors called V segments functional above 56.7% productive rearrangements and segregating when the between-donor standard deviation exceeded 5%. A statistical classification framework was built to diagnose cytomegalovirus status from the catalog of TCR beta chain sequences. In a later analysis, TCR nucleotide sequences were compared against IMGT/GENE-DB human TR gene sequences so that V and J genes could be assigned. The TCRdist pipeline was used in a later analysis to assign CDR3 sequences and most-parsimonious VDJ recombination scenarios. A later analysis defined each TCR beta chain by its CDR3 amino acid sequence plus V-gene family, and excluded reads lacking a unique V-gene family. In a later analysis, 450 to 600 highly shared, low-generation-probability nucleotide sequences were removed to address suspected cross-contamination and a sequencing artifact. In a later analysis, a clonal expansion index was calculated for each public chain from normalized within-repertoire ranks of inferred template counts. In a later analysis, generation probabilities were computed with a VDJ recombination model fitted to out-of-frame rearrangements, and the resulting probabilities were checked against IGoR. A later analysis scored TCR-TCR, TCR-HLA and TCR-CMV co-occurrence with hypergeometric tests, applying a repertoire-size bias correction to TCR pairs. To estimate false discovery rates, a later analysis permuted the HLA or CMV assignments 20 times. In a later analysis, co-occurring TCRs were grouped using DBSCAN, with TCRdist sequence similarity added in when clustering inside HLA-allele-positive subsets. Co-occurrence clustering excluded repertoires with fewer than 30,000 or more than 120,000 public chains, plus five with anomalous nucleotide sharing. TCRdb carries this immuneACCESS record with in-frame sequences only. Its versions omit some clonotypes, under half of them owing to an unresolved V gene in the studies checked, with the rest unexplained. Clone size and V and J calls were adopted from that table, with D and trimming inferred from the DNA. This sample has tens of thousands of clones in its table, and 64% of those were observed once. The ten largest clones add up to 2.3% of the sample.

The cohort comprised some 700 healthy bone marrow donors. At the time of sampling, all cohort members were nominally healthy, though unrecorded immune exposures were likely present. CMV serostatus was recorded as positive for about 300 and negative for about 50% of the roughly 700 cohort members, whereas no CMV serostatus was recorded for the donor in question. A peripheral blood sample was collected from each donor, and TCR beta sequencing was performed on peripheral blood mononuclear cells. The Qiagen DNeasy Blood Extraction Kit was used to extract genomic DNA from the blood cell samples. Sequencing input: PBMCs. This clonotype was obtained from a human donor in good health.

DNA sequence: TGTGCCAGTAGTATCAGGGGAGAAGAGGATGGCTACACCTTC. This is translated as CASSIRGEEDGYTF. Here the chain combines TRBV19 and TRBJ1-2; the D gene is possibly TRBD1, with 6 bases matching. In the germline V gene (reference sequence), CDR1 corresponds to LNHDA and CDR2 to SQIVND. V is pared back by 3 bases and J by 6 bases, with 14 bases lying between the germline termini. Including cysteine and phenylalanine, the CDR3 has 14 amino acids. Only the CDR3 DNA stays, 42 bases, in frame from base 1.